A selection of T cell receptor beta chains follows, all from one sample in a study of blood T cell repertoires in COVID-19. Some clones are missing from TCRdb's copy, which holds only in-frame ones; the method was immunoSEQ multiplex PCR. The sample holds under 250,000 clones, just over 85% seen once. Sample: peripheral blood. The origin of the receptors is a man aged 45-60 years with COVID-19, enrolled during active disease. Each CDR3 is given with its conserved first and last residue. Each record gives: J gene, V gene, clone size, D gene, CDR3 protein, CDR3 DNA. D genes are given only for firm matches. Part of the rows lack a size; the others show once, few, many or a class for expanded clones.

>TRBJ2-7|TRBV10-2|.|.
CASSEGWSGSSYEQYF
TGCGCCAGCAGTGAGGGTTGGTCGGGTAGCTCCTACGAGCAGTACTTC
>TRBJ1-5|TRBV28|once|TRBD1
CASSTPTGDQPQHF
TGTGCCAGCAGCACCCCGACAGGGGACCAGCCCCAGCATTTT
>TRBJ1-5|TRBV18|.|.
CASSPTGLNQPQHF
TGTGCCAGCTCACCAACAGGGCTTAATCAGCCCCAGCATTTT
>TRBJ2-3|TRBV7-9|.|.
CASSSSDTQYF
TGTGCCAGCAGCTCTTCAGATACGCAGTATTTT
>TRBJ2-1|TRBV7-9|.|TRBD2
CASSLVLAEGPQFF
TGTGCCAGCAGCTTAGTTCTAGCGGAGGGGCCCCAGTTCTTC
>TRBJ2-1|TRBV9|.|.
CASSSSRDKTYNEQFF
TGTGCCAGCAGCTCCTCCCGGGACAAGACCTACAATGAGCAGTTCTTC
>TRBJ2-3|TRBV7-7|many|TRBD1
CASSWGTGSTDTQYF
TGTGCCAGCAGCTGGGGGACAGGGAGCACAGATACGCAGTATTTT
>TRBJ1-3|TRBV18|few|TRBD1
CASSPGQALSGNTIYF
TGTGCCAGCTCACCTGGACAGGCGCTCTCTGGAAACACCATATATTTT
>TRBJ2-7|TRBV6-1|.|.
CASSERGSGEQYF
TGTGCCAGCAGTGAAAGGGGCTCGGGCGAGCAGTACTTC
>TRBJ2-7|TRBV28|.|.
CASSLPDSQSEQYF
TGTGCCAGCAGTCTGCCGGACAGTCAGAGCGAGCAGTACTTC
>TRBJ1-2|TRBV19|few|TRBD1
CASRDGTVTAVSGYTF
TGTGCCAGTAGGGACGGGACAGTCACCGCCGTGAGTGGCTACACCTTC
>TRBJ1-1|TRBV5-4|.|.
CASSLELNTEAFF
TGTGCCAGCAGCTTGGAGCTGAACACTGAAGCTTTCTTT
>TRBJ1-6|TRBV2|.|TRBD1
CASSPQGASDSPLHF
TGTGCCAGCAGCCCACAGGGGGCGAGTGATTCACCCCTCCACTTT
>TRBJ2-1|TRBV7-2|.|TRBD2
CASSLASGGRGEQFF
TGTGCCAGCAGCTTAGCCAGCGGGGGGCGGGGAGAGCAGTTCTTC
>TRBJ1-2|TRBV12-3/TRBV12-4|many|.
CASSFSVYGYTF
TGTGCCAGCAGTTTCTCTGTCTATGGCTACACCTTC
>TRBJ1-2|TRBV27|.|.
CARVTGKGGYTF
TGTGCCAGGGTAACAGGGAAAGGTGGCTACACCTTC
>TRBJ2-1|TRBV5-6|.|TRBD1
CASSTGTGSRNEQFF
TGTGCCAGCAGCACCGGGACAGGGTCCAGGAATGAGCAGTTCTTC
>TRBJ1-1|TRBV15|.|.
CATSRDRAVTEAFF
TGTGCCACCAGCAGAGATCGAGCGGTCACTGAAGCTTTCTTT
>TRBJ1-1|TRBV12-3/TRBV12-4|.|TRBD1
CASSRGYGEAFF
TGTGCCAGCAGCAGGGGGTATGGTGAAGCTTTCTTT